Following are 14 T cell receptor beta chains from one sample sequenced in a study of OX40 agonist ivuxolimab in advanced cancers. TCRdb's copy holds only in-frame clones and misses some; the assay was immunoSEQ multiplex PCR. The data hold tens of thousands of clones, with roughly four fifths observed a single time. Specimen: CD4+ or CD8+ T cells sorted from blood, collected in a trial of the OX40 agonist ivuxolimab. These receptors originate from an adult with an advanced solid tumor such as melanoma, head and neck, liver or kidney cancer.

The chain employs TRBV6-5 and TRBJ1-4; D unclear. Trimming cost V 2 bases and J 6 bases, with 10 bases left between them. The germline V gene has CDR1 MNHEY and CDR2 SVGAGI. CDR3 length: 14 residues. The DNA for the CDR3 is TGTGCCAGCAGTTACCCTCGGGAGGATGAAAAACTGTTTTTT. Translation: CASSYPREDEKLFF.

This clone was seen just once. The V gene is TRBV5-1, the J gene TRBJ2-3, with D unresolved. CDR1 is SGHRS and CDR2 is YFSETQ in the germline V gene. CDR3 size: 12 residues. Trimming shortened V by 0 bases and J by 4 bases, and 3 bases separated the two germline ends. CDR3 DNA sequence: TGCGCCAGCAGCTTGGGAGCAGATACGCAGTATTTT. This encodes CASSLGADTQYF.

The rearrangement uses TRBV5-5 and TRBJ2-7, with unresolved D. V lost 4 bases, J lost 4 bases, and 15 bases lay in between. Per the germline V gene, CDR1 is SGHKS and CDR2 is YYEKEE (reference sequence). This CDR3 is 14 amino acids long. This CDR3 is CASSRGPLTYEQYF. The CDR3 DNA reads TGTGCCAGCAGCCGTGGCCCCTTAACTTACGAGCAGTACTTC.

The chain uses TRBV6-5 and TRBJ2-3; D call uncertain. V lost 7 bases and J lost 8, with 16 bases in between. The CDR3 extends over 13 amino acids. The V gene's germline CDR1 is MNHEY and CDR2 SVGAGI. The CDR3 is CASNQYRDGTQYF. CDR3 coding DNA: TGTGCCAGCAACCAGTACCGCGACGGTACGCAGTATTTT.

The genes are TRBV21-1 and TRBJ2-2; the table calls TRBD2, which could not be checked here. TRBV21-1 is described as a pseudogene. The CDR3 loop spans 12 amino acids. CDR3 sequence reads: CASSKAGGELFF. CDR3 coding DNA: TGTGCCAGCAGCAAGGCGGGGGGGGAGCTGTTTTTT.

The gene calls are TRBV7-8 and TRBJ1-1; 9 bases align to TRBD1. CDR1 and CDR2 (germline): SGHVS, FQNEAQ. With 2 bases clipped from V and 11 bases from J, the junction kept 3 bases outside the gene matches. The CDR3 contains 12 residues. The CDR3 reads CASSLRDRVAFF. In DNA form, the CDR3 reads TGTGCCAGCAGCTTAAGGGACAGGGTCGCTTTCTTT. Full variable domain (outside the CDR3, taken from reference TRBV7-8 and TRBJ1-1): GAGVSQSPRYKVAKRGQDVALRCDPISGHVSLFWYQQALGQGPEFLTYFQNEAQLDKSGLPSDRFFAERPEGSVSTLKIQRTQQEDSAVYLCASSLRDRVAFFGQGTRLTVV.

This clone occurred once. Distinct nucleotide sequences in the sample also encode this CDR3. The chain is built from TRBV28 and TRBJ2-7; D gene unclear. The CDR3 has 11 amino acids. Deletions cut 5 bases from V and 3 bases from J, with 5 bases between. CDR1 is MDHEN, CDR2 SYDVKM, per germline. The CDR3 nucleotides read TGTGCCAGCAGTCTGGACTACGAGCAGTACTTC. Its translation is CASSLDYEQYF.

V usage is TRBV5-6 and J usage is TRBJ1-1, with 9 bases aligning to TRBD1. The V gene's germline CDR1 is SGHDT and CDR2 YYEEEE. V was clipped by 5 bases and J by 4 bases; unmatched bases: 9. The CDR3 is 15 amino acids. The DNA of the CDR3 is TGTGCCAGCAGAGGGTGGGGACAGGGTCCCACTGAAGCTTTCTTT. Translation gives CASRGWGQGPTEAFF.

Here the CDR3 reads CASSSVPGNGGEKLFF. CDR3 in DNA: TGCGCCAGCAGCTCAGTCCCGGGAAACGGGGGAGAAAAACTGTTTTTT. The chain carries TRBV5-1 and TRBJ1-4; possibly TRBD1 for D (5 bases). CDR1 is SGHRS and CDR2 is YFSETQ in the germline V gene. The CDR3 has 16 residues. V lost 3 bases, J lost 8 bases, and 20 bases lay in between.

CDR3 sequence: CASSPGTGTIYF. The CDR3 coding sequence is TGTGCCAGCAGCCCCGGCACGGGGACCATATATTTT. V usage is TRBV6-5 and J usage is TRBJ1-3; unclear D gene. V was clipped by 6 bases and J by 10 bases, with 13 bases between them. The CDR3 is made up of 12 amino acids. CDR1 is MNHEY, CDR2 SVGAGI, per germline.

The chain combines TRBV11-2 with TRBJ2-1; 8 bases are a match to TRBD2. The CDR3 runs 19 residues. CDR1 is SGHAT and CDR2 is FQNNGV in the germline V gene. The V gene end was trimmed by 5 bases and the J gene end by 5 bases; junction bases not matched to a gene: 20. The chain's CDR3 is CASSPLQGGGRMFHNEQFF. Written as DNA, the CDR3 is TGTGCCAGCAGCCCCCTTCAGGGCGGGGGGCGGATGTTTCACAATGAGCAGTTCTTC.

This rearrangement joins TRBV2 to TRBJ2-2; no reliable D call. Germline V gene sequence: CDR1 SNHLY, CDR2 FYNNEI. V lost 6 bases and J lost 2, with 7 bases in between. This CDR3 has 13 residues. The CDR3 here is CASRPENTGELFF. The CDR3, as DNA: TGTGCCAGCAGACCCGAAAACACCGGGGAGCTGTTTTTT.

The chain is built from TRBV5-1 and TRBJ2-7; no reliable D call. Deletions cut 5 bases from V and 2 bases from J, with 11 bases between. Germline CDR1 reads SGHRS; CDR2 reads YFSETQ. CDR3 length equals 13 residues. This chain's CDR3 is CASRRSGTYEQYF. For the CDR3, the DNA is TGCGCCAGCAGAAGAAGTGGAACCTACGAGCAGTACTTC.

This chain uses TRBV4-2 with TRBJ1-5; D is unresolved. This CDR3 region has 13 residues. From germline, CDR1 is LGHNA and CDR2 YNFKEQ. Trimming removed 3 bases at V and 7 bases at J, with 10 bases between. CDR3 loop: CASSQRRVQPQHF. The CDR3 nucleotides read TGTGCCAGCAGCCAGAGGAGGGTACAGCCCCAGCATTTT.